One T cell receptor beta chain is described in this entry. Antigen unknown. The record originates from a study of STAT3 mutations in large granular lymphocyte leukemia. Notes on the study in general: All newly emerging clones after therapy were STAT3 wild type. Samples missed the first appearance of the clone. Treatment regimens differed across patients between samplings. Some patients had persisting codominant clonotypes that could mask small clones. Every T-cell large granular lymphocyte leukemia patient had at least one immunodominant TCR beta clonotype.

The table came from immunoSEQ multiplex PCR; TCRdb's copy has only in-frame clones and leaves some out. The sample includes approximately 5,700 clones, 85% to 95% of them seen just once. Germline CDR1 is MNHNS and CDR2 is SASEGT. Trimming removed 5 bases at V and 3 bases at J, with 14 bases between. There are 14 residues in the CDR3. The J gene is TRBJ2-7, the V gene TRBV6-1; D might be TRBD1 or TRBD2, each matching 5 bases. The TCR comes from a man aged 55 to 70 with T-cell large granular lymphocyte leukemia. Some clones in this sample may be carry-over from other donors' samples. The source material was peripheral blood mononuclear cells. The DNA of the CDR3 is TGTGCCAGCAGTCAATGGGACGTTAACTACGAGCAGTACTTC. Translating gives CASSQWDVNYEQYF.